This record concerns one T cell receptor (beta chain) sequence. Trimming took 7 bases from V and 7 from J; bases not matched to a gene: 11. Germline CDR1 is MDHEN and CDR2 is SYDVKM. This CDR3 region has 16 residues. These data are taken from a study of response to subunit inactivated influenza vaccine. TCRdb ran MiXCR on the RT-PCR reads and lists one entry per CDR3 protein. The sample yields hundreds of thousands of distinct CDR3 sequences, roughly 12% seen once. This same sample was also taken into another study, of T cells expressing NK-cell markers. That report adds: What made the TCR beta cDNA was 5'RACE template switching with UMIs. Similarly, these clonotypes led the CD3+CD56-NKG2C+ fraction as well in a few donors.

The sequence came from a man aged 50 or older who received an inactivated influenza vaccine. The chain carries TRBV28 and TRBJ2-2, with TRBD2 identical over 11 bases. The sequences come from PBMCs from blood, collected on the day of vaccination. The CDR3, as DNA: TGTGCCAGCAACAAACTAGCGGGAGCTTTGCACGGGGAGCTGTTTTTT. It encodes CASNKLAGALHGELFF.